This T cell receptor (beta chain) was obtained from a study of blood T cell repertoires in COVID-19 (dated by TCRdb to 2018 to 2020). Study-wide context: The collaborator samples originated in the United States, Italy and Spain and spanned the acute and convalescent phases of COVID-19. The material from the prospective study consisted of cDNA or gDNA derived from T cells, B-cell-depleted T cells, or PBMCs. Subjects who had been exposed to COVID-19, were actively infected with it, or had recovered from it provided the deeply sampled blood TCRbeta repertoires that made up the dataset. The repertoires were made available in a free public database intended to serve as a resource for research on the immune response to SARS-CoV-2. Samples were obtained from the ongoing ImmuneRACE study (first 160 participants) and from 1,000 to 1,500 subjects provided by 6 global collaborators. Sample metadata almost always included a de-identified subject ID, COVID-19 status, age in years and sex. HLA class I and class II types, where available, came from metadata supplied by the sample provider rather than from assay-based typing. Overall study outcomes, separate from this receptor: Clinical and demographic metadata were provided uncurated, with the amount varying by source and participant.

The immunoSEQ Assay, a bias-controlled multiplex PCR, was used to amplify TCRbeta CDR3 regions from genomic DNA. Concerning the study's data processing: The number of nucleated cells in each sample was estimated from the amplification of reference gene primers within the assay. Sequence reads were collapsed and filtered to measure the absolute abundance of every unique TCRbeta CDR3 rearrangement. For each sample, productive Simpson clonality was calculated by taking the square root of Simpson's diversity index across productive rearrangements. What TCRdb holds here is the immuneACCESS table cut down to in-frame rearrangements. Part of the clones is not present; checked against another copy, under half of the missing clones reflect an unresolved V gene, and the others are unexplained. The DNA gave D and trimming, while V, J and clone size come from that table. Across this sample there are some 80,000 clones, with around 88% seen only once. Of the sample, 4% to 6% falls within the top ten clones.

On this clone itself: What antigen it recognizes has not been identified. No much larger clonotype is one base removed from it; base qualities were not supplied.

Collaborating institutions collected whole blood in K2EDTA tubes following their own protocols. For TCRbeta analysis, collaborators shipped samples in one of three forms: frozen whole blood, isolated PBMCs, or DNA extracted from either of those sample types. From cysteine to phenylalanine, the CDR3 is 13 amino acids long. Only the CDR3 DNA is retained, 39 bases long and in frame from the first base. From the germline V gene (reference sequence), CDR1 is MNHEY and CDR2 is SMNVEV. The germline ends are 7 bases apart after V is trimmed by 1 base and J by 3 bases. The V and J genes are TRBV27 and TRBJ2-7; the D gene is not confidently resolved. The sample was peripheral blood. The clonotype originates from a woman aged 80 or older with active or convalescent COVID-19. The CDR3 sequence is CASSLYLGYEQYF. The DNA sequence is TGTGCCAGCAGTTTATACCTCGGCTACGAGCAGTACTTC.